This TCR beta chain was captured by sequencing in a study of T cells in women clearing cervical HPV infection. Worth noting for this clone: The missing CDR3 end, 3 residues past where the read stops, is filled in from the germline J gene.

Assay used: immunoSEQ multiplex PCR; TCRdb lists only in-frame clones, some missing. This sample contains tens of thousands of clones. CDR3 size: 16 residues. Between the trimmed V and J ends, which lost 4 bases and 2 bases, there was a span of 15 bases. Germline CDR1 is KGHSH and CDR2 is LQKENI. The J gene is TRBJ1-5, the V gene TRBV18, with D possibly matching TRBD1 (6 bases). The specimen was blood buffy coat. The source of this sequence is a woman between 18 and 75 years old with a cervical HPV16 infection that either progressed to CIN3+ or cleared (not recorded which). CDR3 sequence reads: CASSHITGLGNQPQHF. The sequenced CDR3 bases are TGTGCCAGCTCACACATCACAGGGTTGGGCAATCAGCCC.